This record concerns one T cell receptor beta chain sequence. Its antigen is still unknown. The sample belongs to a study of blood T cells in healthy people across ages. Whole-study results and caveats: Investigators treated diversity estimates from one million T cells as underestimates. Long-lived donors carried more naive CD4+ cells and greater diversity than aged donors. Diversity of TCR beta correlated strongly with naive T cell percentage.

Primers used in a second PCR of roughly 7 to 12 cycles were a sample-barcoded 5' primer and a J-beta primer mix. TCRdb used MiXCR to reprocess the 5' RACE reads, holding one entry per CDR3 protein. The sample records hundreds of thousands of distinct CDR3 sequences, 29% being singletons. This CDR3 has 15 amino acids. Per the germline V gene, CDR1 is MNHNY and CDR2 is SVGAGI (reference sequence). J gave up 8 bases and V 10 bases, and 14 bases lay outside the gene matches. This TCR came from a woman older than 75 in good health. Input material: blood. The chain links TRBV6-6 to TRBJ2-1, with 10 bases identical to TRBD2. In DNA, the CDR3 is TGTGCCAACAACTCCGATAGCGGGGGGAGGTATGAGCAGTTCTTC. Protein product: CANNSDSGGRYEQFF.